This TCR beta chain was captured in a study of response to subunit inactivated influenza vaccine. TCRdb itself ran the RT-PCR reads through MiXCR, one entry per CDR3 protein. Here the sample spans approximately 530,000 distinct CDR3 sequences, roughly 13% being singletons. The V segment lost 8 bases and the J segment 4 bases; nucleotides outside the gene matches: 12. The CDR3 is 16 residues long. This clonotype was recorded a few times. J is TRBJ1-1 and V is TRBV12-3 or TRBV12-4; 11 bases agree with TRBD1. The specimen comprised PBMCs from blood, sampled roughly 45 days after vaccination. The source of this sequence is a man in his forties or fifties who received an inactivated influenza vaccine. The DNA for the CDR3 is TGTGCCAGCTCTTTTAAGGACAGGGGGCTCGGCACTGAAGCTTTCTTT. The encoded protein is CASSFKDRGLGTEAFF.